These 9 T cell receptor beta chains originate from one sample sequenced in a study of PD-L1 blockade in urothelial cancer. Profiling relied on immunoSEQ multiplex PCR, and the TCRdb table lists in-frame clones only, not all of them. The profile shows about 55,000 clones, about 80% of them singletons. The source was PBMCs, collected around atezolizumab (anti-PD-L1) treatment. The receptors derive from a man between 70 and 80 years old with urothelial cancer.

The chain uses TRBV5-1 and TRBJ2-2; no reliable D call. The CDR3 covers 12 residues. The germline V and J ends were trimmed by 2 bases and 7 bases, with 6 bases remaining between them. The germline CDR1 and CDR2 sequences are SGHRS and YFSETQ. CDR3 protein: CASSLNYGELFF. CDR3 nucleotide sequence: TGCGCCAGCAGCTTAAATTACGGGGAGCTGTTTTTT.

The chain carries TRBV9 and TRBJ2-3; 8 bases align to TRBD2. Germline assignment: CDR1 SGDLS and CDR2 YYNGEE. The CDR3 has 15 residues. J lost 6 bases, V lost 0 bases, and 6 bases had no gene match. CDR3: CASSVDPAGVDTQYF. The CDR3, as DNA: TGTGCCAGCAGCGTAGATCCAGCGGGGGTGGATACGCAGTATTTT.

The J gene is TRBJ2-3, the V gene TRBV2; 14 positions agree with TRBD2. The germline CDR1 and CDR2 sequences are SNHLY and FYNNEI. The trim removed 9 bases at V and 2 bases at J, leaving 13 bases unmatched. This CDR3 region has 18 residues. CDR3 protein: CASRSGTSGGKTTDTQYF. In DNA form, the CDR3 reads TGTGCCAGTAGATCCGGGACTAGCGGGGGCAAAACCACAGATACGCAGTATTTT.

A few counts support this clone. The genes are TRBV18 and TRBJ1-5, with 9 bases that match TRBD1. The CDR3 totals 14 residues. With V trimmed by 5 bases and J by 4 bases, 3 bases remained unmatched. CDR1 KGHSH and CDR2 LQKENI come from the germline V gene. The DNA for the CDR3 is TGTGCCAGCTCAGACGGACAGGGGAATCAGCCCCAGCATTTT. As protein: CASSDGQGNQPQHF.

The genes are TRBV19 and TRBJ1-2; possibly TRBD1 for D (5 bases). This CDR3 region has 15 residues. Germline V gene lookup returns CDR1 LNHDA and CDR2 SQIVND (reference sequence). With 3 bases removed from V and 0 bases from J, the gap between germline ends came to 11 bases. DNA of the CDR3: TGTGCCAGTAGTATTACCAGGGAACCTAACTATGGCTACACCTTC. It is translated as CASSITREPNYGYTF.

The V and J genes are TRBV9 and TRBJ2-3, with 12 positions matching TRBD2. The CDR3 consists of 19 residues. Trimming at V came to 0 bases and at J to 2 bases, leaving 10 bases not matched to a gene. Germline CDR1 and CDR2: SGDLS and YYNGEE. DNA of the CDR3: TGTGCCAGCAGCGTAGATGGTCTAGCGGGGGGGCCCCTCACAGATACGCAGTATTTT. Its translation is CASSVDGLAGGPLTDTQYF.

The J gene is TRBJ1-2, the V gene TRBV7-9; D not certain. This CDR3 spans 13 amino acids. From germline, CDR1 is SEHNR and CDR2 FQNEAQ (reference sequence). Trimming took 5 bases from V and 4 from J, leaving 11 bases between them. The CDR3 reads CASSPAGFYGYTF. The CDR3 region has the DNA TGTGCCAGCAGCCCGGCGGGATTCTATGGCTACACCTTC.

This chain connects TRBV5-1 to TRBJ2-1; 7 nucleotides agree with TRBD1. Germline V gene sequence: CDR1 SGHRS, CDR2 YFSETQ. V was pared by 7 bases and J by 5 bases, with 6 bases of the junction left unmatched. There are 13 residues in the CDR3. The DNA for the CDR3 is TGCGCCAGCTCTAAGGGGGCCGACAATGAGCAGTTCTTC. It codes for CASSKGADNEQFF.

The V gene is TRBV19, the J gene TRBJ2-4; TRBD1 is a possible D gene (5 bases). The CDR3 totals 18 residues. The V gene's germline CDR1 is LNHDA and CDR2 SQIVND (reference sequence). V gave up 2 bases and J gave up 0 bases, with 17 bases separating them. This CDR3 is CASSITGPRGIAKNIQYF. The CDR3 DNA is TGTGCCAGTAGTATAACAGGCCCTAGGGGAATAGCCAAAAACATTCAGTACTTC. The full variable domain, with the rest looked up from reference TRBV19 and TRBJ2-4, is DGGITQSPKYLFRKEGQNVTLSCEQNLNHDAMYWYRQDPGQGLRLIYYSQIVNDFQKGDIAEGYSVSREKKESFPLTVTSAQKNPTAFYLCASSITGPRGIAKNIQYFGAGTRLSVL.